This entry lists 31 T cell receptor beta chains sequenced from one sample in a study of T cells after yellow fever vaccination. TCRdb analysed the 5' RACE reads with MiXCR anew, one entry per CDR3 protein. The data hold a few hundred thousand distinct CDR3 sequences, with around 3.1% observed a single time. The sample in question was CD4+ T cells sorted from PBMCs, obtained 10 days after the yellow fever booster vaccination. The origin of the receptors is a man between 18 and 29 years old who received the YFV17D yellow fever vaccine.

In this sample, this clonotype turned up a few times. The CDR3 DNA reads TGTGCCAGCAGCCCGATGGGACTAGCGGGGGCTCTAGAGACCCAGTACTTC. Its translation is CASSPMGLAGALETQYF. The chain has TRBV5-5 and TRBJ2-5, with 14 bases that match TRBD2. This CDR3 spans 17 amino acids. The trim removed 4 bases at V and 4 bases at J, leaving 9 bases unmatched. Germline-derived CDR1 and CDR2 are SGHKS and YYEKEE (reference sequence).

J is TRBJ1-5 and V is TRBV23-1; 7 bases map to TRBD1. TRBV23-1 is an open reading frame, and its role is uncertain. J was trimmed by 0 bases and V by 8 bases; bases with no gene match: 7. The CDR3 contains 15 residues. The CDR3 DNA follows: TGCGCCAGCCATTGGCAGGGGGATAGCAATCAGCCCCAGCATTTT. This codes for CASHWQGDSNQPQHF.

This clonotype was counted at least ten times. The chain recombines TRBV15 with TRBJ1-2; D is ambiguous. The CDR3 has 14 amino acids. V lost 2 bases, J lost 3 bases, and 10 bases lay in between. Germline CDR1 reads LNHNV; CDR2 reads YYDKDF (reference sequence). The CDR3 nucleotides are TGTGCCACCAGCAGAACATATGCTGACTATGGCTACACCTTC. Translated: CATSRTYADYGYTF.

This clonotype was seen many times. The rearrangement links TRBV7-8 to TRBJ2-6; perhaps D is TRBD1 or TRBD2 (5 bases each). Germline CDR1 SGHVS, CDR2 FQNEAQ. The CDR3 consists of 17 residues. Trimming took off 2 bases at V and 0 bases at J, with 11 bases between the two ends. CDR3: CASSLSSGTSGANVLTF. The CDR3 coding sequence is TGTGCCAGCAGCTTATCTTCAGGGACCTCTGGGGCCAACGTCCTGACTTTC.

The chain recombines TRBV19 with TRBJ1-2; no firm D call. Germline V gene sequence: CDR1 LNHDA, CDR2 SQIVND (reference sequence). Trimming removed 5 bases from V and 4 bases from J, with 17 bases in between. The CDR3 is made up of 15 amino acids. CDR3 sequence: CASSPGGFTLYGYTF. In DNA, the CDR3 is TGTGCCAGTAGTCCCGGCGGATTCACCCTCTATGGCTACACCTTC.

This clonotype was recorded many times. This rearrangement joins TRBV29-1 to TRBJ2-5; 7 positions match TRBD1. V trimming: 3 bases; J trimming: 0 bases; junction bases outside the gene matches: 7. Germline CDR1 is SQVTM and CDR2 is ANQGSEA. This CDR3 comprises 15 residues. CDR3 region: CSVEGDRDNQETQYF. CDR3 nucleotide sequence: TGCAGCGTTGAGGGGGACAGAGATAACCAAGAGACCCAGTACTTC.

This clonotype has a count of ten or more. J is TRBJ2-2 and V is TRBV11-2; 9 bases line up with TRBD2. Germline V gives CDR1 SGHAT, CDR2 FQNNGV. J gave up 6 bases and V 5 bases, and 7 bases lay outside the gene matches. CDR3 length: 15 amino acids. The CDR3 DNA is TGTGCCAGCAGCCCCAGGACTAGCGTGCCCGGGGAGCTGTTTTTT. It translates to CASSPRTSVPGELFF.

This clonotype was counted many times. In DNA, the CDR3 is TGCAGCGCCGGTGAGGGGCGGGGAACTGAAGCTTTCTTT. It encodes CSAGEGRGTEAFF. The V call is TRBV29-1, the J call TRBJ1-1, with D perhaps matching TRBD1 (5 bases). V was cut by 7 bases and J by 5 bases, with 17 bases left in between. The CDR3 runs 13 residues. Looked up from germline, CDR1 is SQVTM and CDR2 is ANQGSEA.

This clonotype has just a few counts. The V call is TRBV11-2, the J call TRBJ2-3, with D unclear. The CDR3 is 14 amino acids. The V end lost 0 bases, the J end lost 0 bases, and 4 bases lay between the germline ends. The germline CDR1 and CDR2 sequences are SGHAT and FQNNGV. The CDR3 spells CASSLDYSTDTQYF. The CDR3 DNA is TGTGCCAGCAGCTTAGACTATAGCACAGATACGCAGTATTTT.

This clonotype was detected many times. J is TRBJ1-2 and V is TRBV19; 7 nucleotides line up with TRBD1. This CDR3 is built from 14 residues. The V and J ends lost 4 bases and 3 bases, in that order; junction bases with no gene match: 5. Looked up from germline, CDR1 is LNHDA and CDR2 is SQIVND (reference sequence). The CDR3 bases are TGTGCCAGTAGTACCACGGACAGGTACTATGGCTACACCTTC. Encoded protein: CASSTTDRYYGYTF.

This clonotype was seen many times. The chain links TRBV18 to TRBJ2-2, with unresolved D. The germline gives CDR1 KGHSH, CDR2 LQKENI. The V gene lost 2 bases and the J gene lost 2 bases, with 12 bases spanning the gap. The CDR3 is 16 amino acids. The CDR3 region is CASSPSLPSNTGELFF. The CDR3 DNA sequence: TGTGCCAGCTCACCATCCCTCCCCTCCAACACCGGGGAGCTGTTTTTT.

This clonotype was counted many times. The rearrangement links TRBV6-5 to TRBJ1-2; D possibly corresponds to TRBD1 (5 bases). Germline CDR1 is MNHEY and CDR2 is SVGAGI. The length of the CDR3 is 13 residues. Trimming took off 8 bases at V and 8 bases at J, with 18 bases between the two ends. CDR3 nucleotides: TGTGCCAGCGTTAACCAGGGCGCTGGGGGCTACACCTTC. The encoded protein is CASVNQGAGGYTF.

This clonotype was recorded many times. This chain connects TRBV10-1 to TRBJ2-7; 7 bases match TRBD2. CDR1 and CDR2 (germline): WNHNN, SYGVQD (reference sequence). V was clipped by 10 bases and J by 0 bases; unmatched bases: 12. The length of the CDR3 is 15 residues. The CDR3 bases are TGCGCCAACAGAAGCAGTAGCGGGCCCTCCTACGAGCAGTACTTC. This encodes CANRSSSGPSYEQYF.

Only a few counts were recorded for this clonotype. The chain links TRBV18 to TRBJ1-1; D is possibly TRBD1 (5 bases). Deletions cut 5 bases from V and 5 bases from J, with 12 bases between. The V gene's germline CDR1 is KGHSH and CDR2 LQKENI. This CDR3 region has 13 residues. CDR3 sequence (DNA): TGTGCCAGCTCAGAAGGGACGGGAACTGAAGCTTTCTTT. Translating it yields CASSEGTGTEAFF.

Ten or more counts support this clonotype. The rearrangement joins TRBV11-3 to TRBJ2-1; unclear D gene. The V end lost 4 bases, the J end lost 0 bases, and 13 bases lay between the germline ends. CDR1 and CDR2 (germline): SGHNT, YENEEA. The CDR3 loop spans 16 amino acids. CDR3 in amino acids: CASSSGPASSYNEQFF. Written as DNA, the CDR3 is TGTGCCAGCAGCTCTGGCCCAGCTAGCTCCTACAATGAGCAGTTCTTC.

This chain connects TRBV7-7 to TRBJ2-5, with TRBD1 matching 7 bases. V lost 5 bases and J lost 5; bases outside the gene matches: 8. This CDR3 has 14 residues. Germline V gene data show CDR1 as SSHAT and CDR2 as FNYEAQ (reference sequence). CDR3 region: CASSPVGQRETQYF. CDR3 DNA: TGTGCCAGCAGCCCAGTGGGACAGCGGGAGACCCAGTACTTC.

This clonotype was detected many times. J is TRBJ1-1 and V is TRBV5-1; TRBD1 agrees at 7 bases. V lost 4 bases to trimming and J lost 1 base; unmatched junction nucleotides: 4. The CDR3 covers 14 residues. The germline CDR1 and CDR2 sequences are SGHRS and YFSETQ. CDR3 protein: CASSRGTENTEAFF. The CDR3 region has the DNA TGCGCCAGCAGCCGCGGGACAGAGAACACTGAAGCTTTCTTT.

This clonotype was observed a handful of times. The V call is TRBV14, the J call TRBJ2-6, with D perhaps being TRBD1 or TRBD2 (6 bases each). Germline V gene data show CDR1 as SGHDN and CDR2 as FVKESK. The CDR3 has 15 residues. V lost 4 bases to trimming and J lost 2 bases, with 9 bases between them. The CDR3 protein is CASSPGAPGANVLTF. The CDR3 DNA sequence: TGTGCCAGCAGCCCGGGGGCCCCTGGGGCCAACGTCCTGACTTTC.

The sample holds many counts of this clonotype. The chain carries TRBV15 and TRBJ1-3; D is unclear. V was cut by 5 bases and J by 0 bases, with 8 bases left in between. Looked up from germline, CDR1 is LNHNV and CDR2 is YYDKDF (reference sequence). This CDR3 is 14 amino acids long. CDR3 residues: CATSLAGSGNTIYF. The CDR3 bases are TGTGCCACCAGCCTGGCGGGCTCTGGAAACACCATATATTTT.

This clonotype has ten or more counts. The V gene is TRBV7-2, the J gene TRBJ2-3; 16 nucleotides align to TRBD2. The germline CDR1 and CDR2 sequences are SGHTA and FQGNSA. With V trimmed by 5 bases and J by 3 bases, 11 bases remained unmatched. This CDR3 is built from 19 residues. The CDR3 sequence: CASSPGTSGGARRTDTQYF. CDR3 bases: TGTGCCAGCAGCCCCGGGACTAGCGGGGGGGCTAGAAGAACAGATACGCAGTATTTT.

This clonotype was found a few times. V usage is TRBV20-1 and J usage is TRBJ2-1; D call uncertain. The V end lost 1 base, the J end lost 8 bases, and 6 bases lay between the germline ends. Per germline, CDR1 DFQATT and CDR2 SNEGSKA (reference sequence). This CDR3 is built from 11 residues. The CDR3 nucleotides read TGCAGTGCTAGAGGGTCCTATGAGCAGTTCTTC. This codes for CSARGSYEQFF.

This clonotype was detected many times. The chain recombines TRBV12-3 or TRBV12-4 with TRBJ1-1; no reliable D call. V was pared by 1 base and J by 5 bases, with 5 bases between. The CDR3 extends over 12 amino acids. CDR3 amino acids: CASSLVRTEAFF. CDR3 DNA: TGTGCCAGCAGTTTAGTGCGTACTGAAGCTTTCTTT.

To note about this clonotype: With a much larger clone just one base away, this may be a read error. This chain uses TRBV10-3 with TRBJ2-5; 9 nucleotides align to TRBD2. CDR3 length: 17 amino acids. In germline, CDR1 is ENHRY, CDR2 SYGVKD. V lost 5 bases and J lost 2; bases outside the gene matches: 12. CDR3 loop: CAISSTATSGLQETQYF. CDR3 bases: TGTGCCATCAGTTCAACCGCGACTAGCGGTTTACAAGAGACCCAGTACTTC.

This clonotype has a handful of counts. The chain recombines TRBV5-1 with TRBJ2-1; tentatively, D is TRBD1 (7 bases). V gave up 4 bases and J gave up 0 bases, with 14 bases separating them. The CDR3 is made up of 16 amino acids. Germline V gives CDR1 SGHRS, CDR2 YFSETQ. The CDR3 DNA sequence: TGCGCCAGCAGCCTTAATCAGGGGGGCTCCTACAATGAGCAGTTCTTC. It specifies CASSLNQGGSYNEQFF.

In its sample, this clonotype was seen many times. The chain is built from TRBV9 and TRBJ2-4, with D possibly matching TRBD2 (5 bases). Germline V lookup: CDR1 SGDLS, CDR2 YYNGEE. The length of the CDR3 is 14 residues. The V gene lost 2 bases and the J gene lost 5 bases, with 11 bases spanning the gap. The CDR3 reads CASSVAGIENIQYF. The CDR3 nucleotides read TGTGCCAGCAGCGTGGCGGGCATCGAAAACATTCAGTACTTC.

This clonotype was counted ten times or more. The V and J genes are TRBV6-2 or TRBV6-3 and TRBJ2-7; 11 positions match TRBD1. The length of the CDR3 is 16 residues. Germline CDR1 is MNHEY and CDR2 is SVGEGT. V gave up 6 bases and J gave up 4 bases; unmatched junction bases: 11. CDR3 loop: CASRTPGTGGGYEQYV. The CDR3 coding sequence is TGTGCCAGCAGGACCCCCGGGACAGGGGGTGGGTACGAGCAGTACGTC.

This clonotype was picked up many times. J is TRBJ2-3 and V is TRBV1; TRBD1 was called by the table and not checked on the DNA. TRBV1 is recorded as a pseudogene. The CDR3 has 16 residues. CDR3 nucleotides: TGCACCAGCAGCCATCCCAACGGGGGAGAGGTAGATACGCAGTATTTT. Amino acid sequence: CTSSHPNGGEVDTQYF.

This clonotype was detected a few times. The chain links TRBV6-5 to TRBJ2-3; 10 positions match TRBD2. This CDR3 has 16 residues. After removal of 7 bases from V and 1 base from J, the junction contained 8 bases not matched to a gene. CDR1 and CDR2 (germline): MNHEY, SVGAGI. The CDR3 protein is CASNGAGLAGTDTQYF. The CDR3, as DNA: TGTGCCAGCAACGGAGCCGGACTAGCGGGCACAGATACGCAGTATTTT.

This clonotype has only a few counts. The chain carries TRBV18 and TRBJ1-1; no definite D call. The germline CDR1 and CDR2 sequences are KGHSH and LQKENI. Deletions cut 2 bases from V and 1 base from J, with 23 bases between. The CDR3 sequence is 19 residues long. The CDR3 spells CASSPSPPQGGSGNTEAFF. CDR3 in DNA: TGTGCCAGCTCACCATCCCCCCCGCAAGGAGGTTCAGGGAACACTGAAGCTTTCTTT.

This clonotype was picked up many times. One junction end disagrees with the germline gene, perhaps due to a read error. The gene calls are TRBV5-1 and TRBJ1-4; the match to TRBD1 covers 7 bases. CDR3 length: 14 amino acids. Germline V gene sequence: CDR1 SGHRS, CDR2 YFSETQ. CDR3 DNA sequence: TGTGCCAGCAGTTCCGGACAGGAAGGTGAAAAACTGTTTTTT. Amino acids: CASSSGQEGEKLFF.

The chain combines TRBV5-1 with TRBJ2-2; D not certain. V shed 0 bases and J shed 5 bases, with 8 bases lying between them. Germline V gene data show CDR1 as SGHRS and CDR2 as YFSETQ. This CDR3 is 14 amino acids long. CDR3 in amino acids: CASSLGLWTGELFF. The CDR3 DNA reads as TGCGCCAGCAGCTTGGGACTCTGGACCGGGGAGCTGTTTTTT.